These 16 T cell receptor beta chains came from one sample sequenced in a study of T cells in Graves' hyperthyroidism and ophthalmopathy. Template material for amplifying TCR beta CDR3 regions consisted of RNA transcripts. When the TCR CDR3 underwent first-round RT-PCR, the HTBI primer set was used. MiXCR, applied by TCRdb to the multiplex PCR reads, yields one record per CDR3 protein. The table shows under 350,000 distinct CDR3 sequences, with about 21% occurring only once. The sequenced sample consisted of blood. The receptors here all came from a woman aged 50 to 60 with Graves' hyperthyroidism.

This clonotype was found a few times. CDR3 loop: CASSFAGLAVETQYF. The CDR3 nucleotides are TGCGCCAGCAGCTTTGCGGGACTAGCGGTTGAGACCCAGTACTTC. The chain combines TRBV5-1 with TRBJ2-5; 11 positions agree with TRBD2. The trim removed 2 bases at V and 5 bases at J, leaving 5 bases unmatched. From germline, CDR1 is SGHRS and CDR2 YFSETQ. CDR3 size: 15 residues.

Points on this clonotype: Since a much larger clone is just one base distant, this may be a read error. The chain has TRBV10-2 and TRBJ2-3; 7 bases align to TRBD2. The CDR3 totals 15 residues. V shed 5 bases and J 4 bases; nucleotides not matched to a gene: 9. CDR1 and CDR2 (germline): WSHSY, SAAADI. CDR3 in amino acids: CASSNGGRRADTQYF. The CDR3 DNA sequence: TGCGCCAGCAGTAACGGCGGGAGAAGGGCAGATACGCAGTATTTT.

The chain couples TRBV5-4 to TRBJ2-2, with a possible D match to TRBD1 (5 bases). Germline CDR1 SGHNT, CDR2 YYREEE (reference sequence). The CDR3 totals 15 residues. Trimming cost V 0 bases and J 3 bases, with 9 bases left between them. Written as DNA, the CDR3 is TGTGCCAGCAGCTTGGTGCAGGGTTACACCGGGGAGCTGTTTTTT. The encoded protein is CASSLVQGYTGELFF. Supplemented by reference TRBV5-4 and TRBJ2-2, the full variable domain reads ETGVTQSPTHLIKTRGQQVTLRCSSQSGHNTVSWYQQALGQGPQFIFQYYREEENGRGNFPPRFSGLQFPNYSSELNVNALELDDSALYLCASSLVQGYTGELFFGEGSRLTVL.

The chain joins TRBV28 to TRBJ2-7; D gene unclear. CDR1 and CDR2 (germline): MDHEN, SYDVKM. This CDR3 has 13 amino acids. Trimming removed 5 bases at V and 2 bases at J, with 10 bases between. The CDR3 nucleotides read TGTGCCAGCAGTACGACGAGCCCCTACGAGCAGTACTTC. It translates to CASSTTSPYEQYF.

The chain has TRBV28 and TRBJ1-4, with D perhaps matching TRBD1 (6 bases). The germline gives CDR1 MDHEN, CDR2 SYDVKM. CDR3 size: 15 residues. V was trimmed by 5 bases and J by 5 bases, leaving 15 bases between them. In DNA form, the CDR3 reads TGTGCCAGCAGTGAGTTTGGGACAAAGAATGAAAAACTGTTTTTT. It yields the protein CASSEFGTKNEKLFF.

This chain uses TRBV30 with TRBJ2-3; the D gene is possibly TRBD1 (6 bases). The CDR3 loop spans 16 amino acids. CDR1 is GTSNPN, CDR2 SVGIG, per germline (reference sequence). V lost 0 bases and J lost 0, with 13 bases in between. CDR3 protein: CAWSVFGTSSTDTQYF. The CDR3 region has the DNA TGTGCCTGGAGTGTCTTCGGGACATCTAGCACAGATACGCAGTATTTT.

In this sample, this clonotype turned up many times. The chain employs TRBV28 and TRBJ2-3, with D maybe TRBD2 (7 bases). Germline assignment: CDR1 MDHEN and CDR2 SYDVKM. This CDR3 spans 15 amino acids. V lost 3 bases to trimming and J lost 3 bases, with 13 bases between them. The CDR3 DNA reads TGTGCCAGCAGTTTTCGTGGGGGGGCAACAGATACGCAGTATTTT. This encodes CASSFRGGATDTQYF.

This clonotype was counted ten times or more. This rearrangement joins TRBV20-1 to TRBJ1-1, with 12 bases matching TRBD1. V lost 3 bases to trimming and J lost 10 bases; unmatched junction nucleotides: 12. The CDR3 sequence is 15 residues long. CDR1 and CDR2 from the germline V gene are DFQATT and SNEGSKA (reference sequence). The CDR3 region is CSASLSVGTGGIAFF. The DNA of the CDR3 is TGCAGTGCTAGTCTATCCGTAGGGACAGGGGGCATAGCTTTCTTT.

This clonotype has more than one count but fewer than ten. The chain combines TRBV11-3 with TRBJ2-1, with 7 nucleotides matching TRBD2. V shed 1 base, J shed 3 bases, and the junction held 6 bases outside the gene matches. The germline V gene encodes CDR1 SGHNT and CDR2 YENEEA. This CDR3 has 16 amino acids. Here the CDR3 reads CASSLVLGGLYNEQFF. In DNA, the CDR3 is TGTGCCAGCAGCTTAGTCCTGGGAGGGCTCTACAATGAGCAGTTCTTC.

This clonotype was observed many times. The gene calls are TRBV19 and TRBJ1-1, with a possible D match to TRBD1 (5 bases). This CDR3 has 13 residues. Per the germline V gene, CDR1 is LNHDA and CDR2 is SQIVND (reference sequence). Trimming took off 9 bases at V and 3 bases at J, with 14 bases between the two ends. CDR3 sequence reads: CASSPRVDTEAFF. The CDR3 DNA is TGTGCCAGCTCACCCAGGGTGGACACTGAAGCTTTCTTT.

This chain joins TRBV2 and TRBJ2-1, with D possibly being TRBD2 (6 bases). Germline CDR1 and CDR2: SNHLY and FYNNEI. The germline V and J ends were trimmed by 2 bases and 1 base, with 6 bases remaining between them. There are 14 residues in the CDR3. The chain's CDR3 is CASSELASYNEQFF. The CDR3 DNA sequence: TGTGCCAGCAGTGAACTAGCGTCCTACAATGAGCAGTTCTTC.

This clonotype has just a few counts. The rearrangement joins TRBV20-1 to TRBJ2-6; D could derive from TRBD1 or TRBD2 (7 bases each). The V gene lost 1 base and the J gene lost 2 bases, with 15 bases spanning the gap. Germline lookup yields CDR1 DFQATT and CDR2 SNEGSKA (reference sequence). The CDR3 covers 17 residues. CDR3 sequence: CSARVGRGRAGANVLTF. In DNA form, the CDR3 reads TGCAGTGCTAGAGTAGGCAGGGGGAGGGCTGGGGCCAACGTCCTGACTTTC.

There are many counts of this clonotype. The rearrangement links TRBV6-1 to TRBJ2-7; possible D gene TRBD2, 5 bases. CDR1 and CDR2 (germline): MNHNS, SASEGT. With 6 bases removed from V and 2 bases from J, the gap between germline ends came to 17 bases. CDR3 length equals 15 residues. CDR3 nucleotides: TGTGCCAGCAGCCTCCAAAAGGGAGAGGCCTACGAGCAGTACTTC. Encoded protein: CASSLQKGEAYEQYF.

This chain links TRBV5-4 with TRBJ1-1, with D unresolved. The germline CDR1 and CDR2 sequences are SGHNT and YYREEE (reference sequence). CDR3 length: 14 amino acids. Trimming left V 0 bases short and J 5 bases short, with 11 bases between. CDR3 amino acids: CASSLGSGQTEAFF. The CDR3 DNA follows: TGTGCCAGCAGCTTGGGCAGTGGCCAAACTGAAGCTTTCTTT.

This chain links TRBV2 with TRBJ1-1; 7 positions match TRBD1. The CDR3 runs to 12 residues. Per germline, CDR1 SNHLY and CDR2 FYNNEI. V gave up 6 bases and J gave up 7 bases; unmatched junction bases: 5. The CDR3 spells CASSRQGLEAFF. In DNA, the CDR3 is TGTGCCAGCAGCCGACAGGGCCTTGAAGCTTTCTTT.

In its sample, this clonotype was seen many times. The CDR3 DNA reads TGCGCCAGCAGCTTGGCCAAAGGACAGGGGGCGGGTGAGCAGTACTTC. Its translation is CASSLAKGQGAGEQYF. The V call is TRBV5-1, the J call TRBJ2-7; 11 bases agree with TRBD1. CDR1 and CDR2 from the germline V gene are SGHRS and YFSETQ. This CDR3 region has 16 residues. Trimming cost V 0 bases and J 7 bases; bases outside gene matches: 9.